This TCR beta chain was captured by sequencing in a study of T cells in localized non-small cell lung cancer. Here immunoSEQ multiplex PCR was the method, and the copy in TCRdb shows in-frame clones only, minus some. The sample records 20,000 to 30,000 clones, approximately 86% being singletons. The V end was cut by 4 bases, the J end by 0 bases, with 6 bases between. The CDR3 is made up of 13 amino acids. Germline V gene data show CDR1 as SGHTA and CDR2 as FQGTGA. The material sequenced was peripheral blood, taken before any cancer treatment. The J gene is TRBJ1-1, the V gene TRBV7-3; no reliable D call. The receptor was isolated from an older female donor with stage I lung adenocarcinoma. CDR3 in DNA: TGTGCCAGCAGCTCTCACATGAACACTGAAGCTTTCTTT. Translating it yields CASSSHMNTEAFF.